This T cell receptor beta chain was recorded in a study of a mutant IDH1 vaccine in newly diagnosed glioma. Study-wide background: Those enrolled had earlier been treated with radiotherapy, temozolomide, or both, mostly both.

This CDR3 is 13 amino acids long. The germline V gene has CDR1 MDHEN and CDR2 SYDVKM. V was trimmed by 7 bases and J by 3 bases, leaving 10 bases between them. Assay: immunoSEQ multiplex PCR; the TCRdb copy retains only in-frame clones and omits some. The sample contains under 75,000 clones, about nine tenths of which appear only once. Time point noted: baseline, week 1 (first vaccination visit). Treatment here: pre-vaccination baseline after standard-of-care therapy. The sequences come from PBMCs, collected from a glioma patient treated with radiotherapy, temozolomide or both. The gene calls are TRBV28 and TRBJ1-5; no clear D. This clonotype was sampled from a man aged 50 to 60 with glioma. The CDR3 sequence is CASTRQYNQPQHF. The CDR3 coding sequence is TGTGCCAGCACCCGTCAGTACAATCAGCCCCAGCATTTT.